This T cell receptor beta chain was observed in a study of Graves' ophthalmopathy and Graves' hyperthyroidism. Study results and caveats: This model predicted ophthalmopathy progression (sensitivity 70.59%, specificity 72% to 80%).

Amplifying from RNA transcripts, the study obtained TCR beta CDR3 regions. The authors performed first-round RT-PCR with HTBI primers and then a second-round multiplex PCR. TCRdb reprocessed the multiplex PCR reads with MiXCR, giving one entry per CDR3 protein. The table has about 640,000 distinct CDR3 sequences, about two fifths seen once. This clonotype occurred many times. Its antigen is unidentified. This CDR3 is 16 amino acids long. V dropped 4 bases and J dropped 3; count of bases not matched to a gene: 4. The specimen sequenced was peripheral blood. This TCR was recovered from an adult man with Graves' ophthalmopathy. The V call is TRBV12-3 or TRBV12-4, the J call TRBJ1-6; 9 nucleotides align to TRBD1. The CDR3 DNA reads TGTGCCAGCAGTTCCCCGGGACAGGGCTATAATTCACCCCTCCACTTT. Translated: CASSSPGQGYNSPLHF.